A selection of T cell receptor beta chains follows, all from one sample in a study of blood T cell repertoires in COVID-19. The protocol was immunoSEQ multiplex PCR, while the TCRdb copy is restricted to in-frame clones and leaves out a portion. The data show tens of thousands of clones, about 77% seen once. Sequenced: peripheral blood. The receptors stem from a human donor in a cohort sampled during active COVID-19. CDR3s include the opening cysteine and the closing phenylalanine or tryptophan. Each record gives: D gene, clone size, J gene, V gene, CDR3 protein, CDR3 DNA. D genes are given only for firm matches. The size of a clone is reported for some rows only, either as once, few or many, or as a class for expanded clones.

>-|-|TRBJ2-1|TRBV28
CASSPLFGTYNEQFF
TGTGCCAGCAGTCCGCTTTTCGGGACCTACAATGAGCAGTTCTTC
>-|-|TRBJ2-5|TRBV25-1
CASSEYGGQETQYF
TGTGCCAGCAGTGAATATGGGGGGCAAGAGACCCAGTACTTC
>TRBD1|-|TRBJ2-7|TRBV6-6
CASSYPDRGHEQYF
TGTGCCAGCAGTTACCCGGACAGGGGGCACGAGCAGTACTTC
>TRBD1|few|TRBJ1-4|TRBV30
CAWSVRDRAGKLFF
TGTGCCTGGAGTGTCCGGGACAGGGCGGGAAAACTGTTTTTT
>TRBD1|-|TRBJ2-5|TRBV7-3
CASSLSGTGEETQYF
TGTGCCAGCAGCTTGTCCGGGACAGGGGAAGAGACCCAGTACTTC
>TRBD2|few|TRBJ2-3|TRBV6-1
CASSDSSGTVTNTQYF
TGTGCCAGCAGTGACAGTAGCGGGACCGTCACGAATACGCAGTATTTT
>TRBD1|-|TRBJ2-7|TRBV18
CASSRNGGQGFEQYF
TGTGCCAGCTCACGTAATGGGGGACAGGGCTTCGAGCAGTACTTC
>-|-|TRBJ2-1|TRBV19
CATEPPLGEQFF
TGTGCCACCGAACCCCCCCTCGGTGAGCAGTTCTTC
>TRBD2|-|TRBJ2-3|TRBV7-2
CASSPVGGGDTQYF
TGTGCCAGCAGCCCGGTTGGGGGGGGAGATACGCAGTATTTT
>TRBD1|-|TRBJ1-5|TRBV5-1
CASSLGRGNQPQHF
TGCGCCAGCAGCTTGGGCAGGGGGAATCAGCCCCAGCATTTT
>TRBD1|-|TRBJ1-2|TRBV7-2
CASTPRTGGWYGYTF
TGTGCCAGCACACCCCGGACAGGGGGATGGTATGGCTACACCTTC
>TRBD1|-|TRBJ2-7|TRBV29-1
CSVKDRNEQYF
TGCAGCGTGAAGGACAGGAACGAGCAGTACTTC
>-|-|TRBJ2-1|TRBV28
CASSSGAYNEQFF
TGTGCCAGCAGTTCCGGAGCCTACAATGAGCAGTTCTTC
>-|-|TRBJ2-2|TRBV9
CASSVVQTNTGELFF
TGTGCCAGCAGCGTAGTACAGACGAACACCGGGGAGCTGTTTTTT
>TRBD2|-|TRBJ2-3|TRBV27
CASSLDLAGSTDTQYF
TGTGCCAGCAGTTTAGATCTAGCGGGAAGCACAGATACGCAGTATTTT
>-|many|TRBJ2-1|TRBV7-9
CASIPRGELSNEQFF
TGTGCCAGCATCCCCAGGGGTGAGTTGAGCAATGAGCAGTTCTTC
>TRBD2|-|TRBJ2-7|TRBV2
CASRGGTSGSWYF
TGTGCCAGCAGAGGAGGGACTAGCGGGAGTTGGTACTTC
>TRBD1|-|TRBJ2-4|TRBV27
CASRDRGDLAKNIQYF
TGTGCCAGCAGAGACAGGGGGGATTTAGCCAAAAACATTCAGTACTTC
>-|-|TRBJ2-1|TRBV4-3
CASSPQVARGDEQFF
TGCGCCAGCAGCCCCCAAGTGGCCAGGGGGGATGAGCAGTTCTTC
>TRBD1|-|TRBJ1-1|TRBV5-1
CASSGGQGGAEAFF
TGCGCCAGCAGCGGGGGACAGGGAGGCGCTGAAGCTTTCTTT
>TRBD1|-|TRBJ1-2|TRBV4-2
CASSHLAGTGDGYTF
TGTGCCAGCAGCCATTTAGCCGGGACAGGGGATGGCTACACCTTC
>-|-|TRBJ1-4|TRBV28
CASSPGVGVWNEKLFF
TGTGCCAGCAGTCCGGGAGTAGGGGTATGGAATGAAAAACTGTTTTTT
>-|-|TRBJ2-1|TRBV7-3
CASSLSSEEQFF
TGTGCCAGCAGCTTAAGTAGCGAGGAGCAGTTCTTC
>TRBD1|-|TRBJ2-1|TRBV7-2
CASSLLGQGVGEQFF
TGTGCCAGCAGCTTGTTGGGACAGGGGGTCGGTGAGCAGTTCTTC
>TRBD1|-|TRBJ1-1|TRBV7-8
CASSDEMRQGAAFF
TGTGCCAGCAGCGACGAGATGCGACAGGGGGCGGCTTTCTTT
>-|-|TRBJ1-1|TRBV29-1
CSVASHMNTEAFF
TGCAGCGTTGCGTCCCACATGAACACTGAAGCTTTCTTT
>-|few|TRBJ2-1|TRBV23-1
CASNSSAYNEQFF
TGCGCCAGCAACTCGAGCGCCTACAATGAGCAGTTCTTC
>TRBD1|many|TRBJ1-1|TRBV24-1
CATSDSSGTGDGTEAFF
TGTGCCACCAGTGATTCGTCCGGGACAGGGGACGGCACTGAAGCTTTCTTT
>-|-|TRBJ2-1|TRBV15
CATSKGLSNEQFF
TGTGCCACCAGTAAGGGACTTTCCAATGAGCAGTTCTTC
>TRBD1|-|TRBJ2-3|TRBV28
CASSSRHRGDSDTQYF
TGTGCCAGCAGTTCCAGACACAGGGGGGATTCAGATACGCAGTATTTT
>-|-|TRBJ2-1|TRBV9
CASSVDALATANEQFF
TGTGCCAGCAGCGTAGATGCTCTAGCTACCGCCAATGAGCAGTTCTTC
>-|-|TRBJ1-5|TRBV18
CASSLSSGTNNQPQHF
TGTGCCAGCTCACTTTCCTCCGGGACAAATAATCAGCCCCAGCATTTT
>-|-|TRBJ2-2|TRBV11-1
CASSSPGRNTGELFF
TGTGCCAGCAGCTCCCCCGGTCGGAACACCGGGGAGCTGTTTTTT
>TRBD1|-|TRBJ1-2|TRBV2
CASRAGGSSGYTF
TGTGCCAGCAGGGCAGGGGGGTCAAGCGGCTACACCTTC
>-|once|TRBJ1-2|TRBV19
CASSIQAGNYGYTF
TGTGCCAGTAGTATCCAGGCAGGTAACTATGGCTACACCTTC
>TRBD1|-|TRBJ2-1|TRBV19
CASSIRTGLYNEQFF
TGTGCCAGTAGTATTCGGACAGGGCTCTACAATGAGCAGTTCTTC
>-|-|TRBJ1-4|TRBV5-1
CASSEVPNEKLFF
TGCGCCAGCAGCGAGGTCCCTAATGAAAAACTGTTTTTT